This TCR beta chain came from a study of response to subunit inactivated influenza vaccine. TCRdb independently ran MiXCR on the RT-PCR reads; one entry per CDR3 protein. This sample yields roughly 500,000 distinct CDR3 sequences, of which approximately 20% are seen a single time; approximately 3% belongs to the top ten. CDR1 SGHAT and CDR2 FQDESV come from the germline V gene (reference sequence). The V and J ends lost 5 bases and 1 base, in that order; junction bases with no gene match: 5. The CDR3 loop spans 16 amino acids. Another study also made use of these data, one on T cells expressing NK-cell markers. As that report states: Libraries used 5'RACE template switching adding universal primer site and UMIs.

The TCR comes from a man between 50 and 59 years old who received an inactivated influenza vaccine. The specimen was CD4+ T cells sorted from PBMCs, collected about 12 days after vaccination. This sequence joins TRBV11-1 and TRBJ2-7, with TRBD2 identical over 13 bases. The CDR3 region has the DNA TGTGCCAGCAGCCGGACTAGCGGGAGAATTTCCTACGAGCAGTACTTC. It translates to CASSRTSGRISYEQYF.